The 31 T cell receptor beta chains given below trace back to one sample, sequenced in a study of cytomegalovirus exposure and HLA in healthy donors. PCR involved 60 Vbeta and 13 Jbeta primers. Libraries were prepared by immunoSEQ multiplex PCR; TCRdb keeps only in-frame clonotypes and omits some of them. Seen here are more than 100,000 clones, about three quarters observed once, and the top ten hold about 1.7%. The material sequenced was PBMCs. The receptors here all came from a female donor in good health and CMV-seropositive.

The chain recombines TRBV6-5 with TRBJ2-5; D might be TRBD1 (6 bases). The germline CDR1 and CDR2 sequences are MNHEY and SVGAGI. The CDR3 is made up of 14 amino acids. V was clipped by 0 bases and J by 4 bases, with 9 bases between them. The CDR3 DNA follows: TGTGCCAGCAGTTACTCGTGGGACACAGAGACCCAGTACTTC. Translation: CASSYSWDTETQYF.

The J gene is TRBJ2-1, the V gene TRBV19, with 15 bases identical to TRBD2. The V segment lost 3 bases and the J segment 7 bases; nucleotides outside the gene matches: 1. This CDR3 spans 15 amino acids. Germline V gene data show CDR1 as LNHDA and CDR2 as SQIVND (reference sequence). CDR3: CASSMGLAGGNEQFF. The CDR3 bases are TGTGCCAGTAGTATGGGACTAGCGGGAGGAAATGAGCAGTTCTTC.

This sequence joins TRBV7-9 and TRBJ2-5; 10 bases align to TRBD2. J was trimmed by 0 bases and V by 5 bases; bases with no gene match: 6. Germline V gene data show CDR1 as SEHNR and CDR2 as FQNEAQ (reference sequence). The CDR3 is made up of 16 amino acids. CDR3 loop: CASSRGLAEYQETQYF. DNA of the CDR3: TGTGCCAGCAGCCGTGGACTAGCGGAGTACCAAGAGACCCAGTACTTC.

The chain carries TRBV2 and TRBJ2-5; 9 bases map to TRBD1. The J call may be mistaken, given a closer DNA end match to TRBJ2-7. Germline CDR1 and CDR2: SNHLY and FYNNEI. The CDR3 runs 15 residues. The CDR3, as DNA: TGTGCCAGCAACCGGGACAGGGACAGCTCCTACGAGCAGTACTTC. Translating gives CASNRDRDSSYEQYF.

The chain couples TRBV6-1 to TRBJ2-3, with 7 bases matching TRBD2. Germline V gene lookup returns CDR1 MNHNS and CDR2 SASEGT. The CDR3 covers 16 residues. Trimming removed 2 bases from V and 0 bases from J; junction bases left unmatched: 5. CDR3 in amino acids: CASSEYSGVSTDTQYF. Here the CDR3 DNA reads TGTGCCAGCAGTGAATACAGCGGGGTTAGCACAGATACGCAGTATTTT.

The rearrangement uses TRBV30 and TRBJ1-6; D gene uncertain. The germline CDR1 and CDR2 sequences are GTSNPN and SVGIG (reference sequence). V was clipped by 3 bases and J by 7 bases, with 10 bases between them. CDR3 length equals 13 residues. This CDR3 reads CAWRDPGNSPLHF. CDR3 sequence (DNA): TGTGCCTGGAGAGACCCGGGGAATTCACCCCTCCACTTT.

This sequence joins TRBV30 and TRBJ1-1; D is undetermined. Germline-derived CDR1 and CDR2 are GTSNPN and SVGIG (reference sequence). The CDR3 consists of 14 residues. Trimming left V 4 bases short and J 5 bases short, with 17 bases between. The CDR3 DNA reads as TGTGCCTGGAACCGCCCTCCGAGCCTTACTGAAGCTTTCTTT. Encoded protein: CAWNRPPSLTEAFF.

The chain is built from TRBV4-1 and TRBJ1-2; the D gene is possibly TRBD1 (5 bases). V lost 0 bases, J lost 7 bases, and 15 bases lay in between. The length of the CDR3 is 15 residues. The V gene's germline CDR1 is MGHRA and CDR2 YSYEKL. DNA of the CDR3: TGCGCCAGCAGCCAAGATTACAACCCGACAGCTGGCTACACCTTC. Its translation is CASSQDYNPTAGYTF.

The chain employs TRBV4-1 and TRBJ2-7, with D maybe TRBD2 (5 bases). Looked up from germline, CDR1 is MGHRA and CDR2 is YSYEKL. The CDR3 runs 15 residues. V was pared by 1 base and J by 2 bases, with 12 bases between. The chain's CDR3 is CASSQVRGGPYEQYF. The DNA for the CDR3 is TGCGCCAGCAGCCAAGTCCGGGGTGGACCCTACGAGCAGTACTTC.

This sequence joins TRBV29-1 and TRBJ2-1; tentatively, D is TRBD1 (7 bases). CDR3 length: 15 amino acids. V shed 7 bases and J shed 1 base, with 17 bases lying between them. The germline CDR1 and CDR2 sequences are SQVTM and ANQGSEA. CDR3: CSAKRGLASYNEQFF. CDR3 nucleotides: TGCAGCGCCAAAAGGGGGCTAGCGTCCTACAATGAGCAGTTCTTC.

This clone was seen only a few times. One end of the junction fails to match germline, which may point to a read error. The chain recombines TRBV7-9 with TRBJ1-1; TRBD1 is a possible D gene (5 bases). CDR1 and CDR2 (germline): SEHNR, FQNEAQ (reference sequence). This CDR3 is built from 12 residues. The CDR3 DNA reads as TGTTCCAGCAGCTTAGGGAGGGGTGAAGCTTTCTTT. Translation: CSSSLGRGEAFF.

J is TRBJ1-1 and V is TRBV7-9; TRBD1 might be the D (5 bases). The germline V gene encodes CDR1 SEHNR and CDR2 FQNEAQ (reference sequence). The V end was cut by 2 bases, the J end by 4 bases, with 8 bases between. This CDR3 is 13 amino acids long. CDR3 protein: CASSLMGGTEAFF. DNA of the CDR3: TGTGCCAGCAGCTTAATGGGGGGCACTGAAGCTTTCTTT.

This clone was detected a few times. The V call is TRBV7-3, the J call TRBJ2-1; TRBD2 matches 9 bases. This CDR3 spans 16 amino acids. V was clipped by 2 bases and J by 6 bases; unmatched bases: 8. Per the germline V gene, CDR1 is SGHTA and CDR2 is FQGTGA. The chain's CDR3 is CASSLDGGGVANEQFF. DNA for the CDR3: TGTGCCAGCAGCTTAGACGGCGGGGGGGTCGCCAATGAGCAGTTCTTC.

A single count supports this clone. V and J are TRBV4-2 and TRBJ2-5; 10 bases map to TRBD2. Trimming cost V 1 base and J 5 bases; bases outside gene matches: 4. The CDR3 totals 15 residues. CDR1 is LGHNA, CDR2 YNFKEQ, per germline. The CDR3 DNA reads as TGTGCCAGCAGCCAAGGTAGCGGGGGGTCGGAGACCCAGTACTTC. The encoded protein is CASSQGSGGSETQYF.

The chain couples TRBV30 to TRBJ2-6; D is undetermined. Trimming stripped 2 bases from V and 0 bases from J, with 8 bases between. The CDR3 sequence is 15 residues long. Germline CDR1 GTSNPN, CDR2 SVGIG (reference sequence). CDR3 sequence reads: CAWSLGLSGANVLTF. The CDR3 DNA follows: TGTGCCTGGAGTTTGGGCCTCTCTGGGGCCAACGTCCTGACTTTC.

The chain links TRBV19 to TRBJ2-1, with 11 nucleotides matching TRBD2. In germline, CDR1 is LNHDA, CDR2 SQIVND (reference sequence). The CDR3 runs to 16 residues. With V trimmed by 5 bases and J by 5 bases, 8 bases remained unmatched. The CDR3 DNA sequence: TGTGCCAGTAGTGATCAGGGGACTAGCGGAAACAATGAGCAGTTCTTC. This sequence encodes CASSDQGTSGNNEQFF.

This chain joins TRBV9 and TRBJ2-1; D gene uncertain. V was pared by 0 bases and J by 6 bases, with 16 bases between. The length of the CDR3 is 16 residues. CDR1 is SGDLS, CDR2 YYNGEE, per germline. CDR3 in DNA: TGTGCCAGCAGCGTAGCAACTACACTCGGAACCAATGAGCAGTTCTTC. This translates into CASSVATTLGTNEQFF.

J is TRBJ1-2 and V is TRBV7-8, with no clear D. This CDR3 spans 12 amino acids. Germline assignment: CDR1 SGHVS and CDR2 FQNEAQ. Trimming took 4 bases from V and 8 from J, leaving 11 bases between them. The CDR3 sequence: CASSSRTGGYTF. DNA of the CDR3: TGTGCCAGCAGCTCCCGTACGGGGGGCTACACCTTC.

The CDR3 DNA reads as TGCAGCGTTGGGGCAGGGTGGGCCGCCTACAATGAGCAGTTCTTC. As protein: CSVGAGWAAYNEQFF. The J gene is TRBJ2-1, the V gene TRBV29-1, with D perhaps TRBD1 (5 bases). The CDR3 is 15 residues long. The germline V gene encodes CDR1 SQVTM and CDR2 ANQGSEA. Trimming pared 4 bases from V and 2 bases from J, leaving 15 bases between.

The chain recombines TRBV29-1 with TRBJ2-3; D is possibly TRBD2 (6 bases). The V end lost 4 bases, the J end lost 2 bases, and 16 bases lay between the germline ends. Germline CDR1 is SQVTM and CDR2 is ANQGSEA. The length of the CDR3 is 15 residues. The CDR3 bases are TGCAGCGTTGTCTACGGGACTCCGTCCACAGATACGCAGTATTTT. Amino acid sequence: CSVVYGTPSTDTQYF.

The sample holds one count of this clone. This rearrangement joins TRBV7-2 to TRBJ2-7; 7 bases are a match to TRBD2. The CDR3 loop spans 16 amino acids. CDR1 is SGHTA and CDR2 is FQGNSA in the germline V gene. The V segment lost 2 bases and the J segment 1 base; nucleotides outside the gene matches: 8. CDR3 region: CASSLYSGLQSYEQYF. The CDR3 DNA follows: TGTGCCAGCAGCTTATATTCGGGACTACAATCCTACGAGCAGTACTTC.

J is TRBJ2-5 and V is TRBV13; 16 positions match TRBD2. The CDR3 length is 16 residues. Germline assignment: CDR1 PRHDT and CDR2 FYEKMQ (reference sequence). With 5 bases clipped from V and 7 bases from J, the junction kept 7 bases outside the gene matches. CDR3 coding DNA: TGTGCCAGCAGCGGGGCGGGGACTAGCGGGGGGGTGACCCAGTACTTC. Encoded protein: CASSGAGTSGGVTQYF. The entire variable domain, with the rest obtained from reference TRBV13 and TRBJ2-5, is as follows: AAGVIQSPRHLIKEKRETATLKCYPIPRHDTVYWYQQGPGQDPQFLISFYEKMQSDKGSIPDRFSAQQFSDYHSELNMSSLELGDSALYFCASSGAGTSGGVTQYFGPGTRLLVL.

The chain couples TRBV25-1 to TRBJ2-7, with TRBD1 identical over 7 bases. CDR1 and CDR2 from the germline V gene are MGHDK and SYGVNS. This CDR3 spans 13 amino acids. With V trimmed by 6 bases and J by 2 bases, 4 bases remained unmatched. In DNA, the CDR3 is TGTGCCAGCAGGGGGACAGTGGCCTACGAGCAGTACTTC. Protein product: CASRGTVAYEQYF.

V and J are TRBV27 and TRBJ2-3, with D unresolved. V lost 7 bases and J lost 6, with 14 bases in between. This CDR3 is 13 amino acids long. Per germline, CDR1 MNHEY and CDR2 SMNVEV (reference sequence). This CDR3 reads CASKEAERDTQYF. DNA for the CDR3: TGTGCCAGCAAAGAGGCGGAACGGGATACGCAGTATTTT.

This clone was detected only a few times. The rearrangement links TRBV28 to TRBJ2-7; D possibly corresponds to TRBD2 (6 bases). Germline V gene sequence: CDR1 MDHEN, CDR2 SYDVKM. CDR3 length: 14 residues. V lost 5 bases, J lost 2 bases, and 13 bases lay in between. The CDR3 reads CASSPGTHAYEQYF. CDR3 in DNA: TGTGCCAGCAGTCCCGGGACTCACGCCTACGAGCAGTACTTC. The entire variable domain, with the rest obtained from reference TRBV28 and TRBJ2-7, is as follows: DVKVTQSSRYLVKRTGEKVFLECVQDMDHENMFWYRQDPGLGLRLIYFSYDVKMKEKGDIPEGYSVSREKKERFSLILESASTNQTSMYLCASSPGTHAYEQYFGPGTRLTVT.

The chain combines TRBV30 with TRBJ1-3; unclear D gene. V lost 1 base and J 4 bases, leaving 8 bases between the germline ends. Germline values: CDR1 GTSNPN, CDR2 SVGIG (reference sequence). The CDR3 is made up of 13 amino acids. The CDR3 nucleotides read TGTGCCTGGAGTGCAGGTACCGGAAACACCATATATTTT. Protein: CAWSAGTGNTIYF.

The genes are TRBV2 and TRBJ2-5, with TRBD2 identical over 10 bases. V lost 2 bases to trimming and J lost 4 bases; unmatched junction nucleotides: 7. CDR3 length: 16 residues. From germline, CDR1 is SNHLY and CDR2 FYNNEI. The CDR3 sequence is CASSEIPSGGSETQYF. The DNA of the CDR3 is TGTGCCAGCAGTGAAATCCCTAGCGGGGGCTCAGAGACCCAGTACTTC.

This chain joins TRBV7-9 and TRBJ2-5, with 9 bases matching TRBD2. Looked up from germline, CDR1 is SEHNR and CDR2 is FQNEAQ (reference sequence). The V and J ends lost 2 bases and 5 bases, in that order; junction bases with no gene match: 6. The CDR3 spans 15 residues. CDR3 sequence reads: CASSLFSGGIETQYF. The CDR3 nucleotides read TGTGCCAGCAGCTTATTCAGCGGGGGGATTGAGACCCAGTACTTC.

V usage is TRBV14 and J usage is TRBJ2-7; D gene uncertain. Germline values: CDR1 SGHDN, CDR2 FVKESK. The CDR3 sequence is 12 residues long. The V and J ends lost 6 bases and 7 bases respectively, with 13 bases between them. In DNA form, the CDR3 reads TGTGCCAGCAGGCAACCTCGGCGGGAGCAGTACTTC. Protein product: CASRQPRREQYF. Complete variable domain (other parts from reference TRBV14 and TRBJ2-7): EAGVTQFPSHSVIEKGQTVTLRCDPISGHDNLYWYRRVMGKEIKFLLHFVKESKQDESGMPNNRFLAERTGGTYSTLKVQPAELEDSGVYFCASRQPRREQYFGPGTRLTVT.

This chain's CDR3 is CASSFGTGGRYSGNTIYF. The CDR3 DNA sequence: TGTGCCAGCAGCTTTGGGACAGGGGGCCGATACTCTGGAAACACCATATATTTT. The chain links TRBV7-9 to TRBJ1-3; 12 bases align to TRBD1. With V trimmed by 3 bases and J by 0 bases, 6 bases remained unmatched. Looked up from germline, CDR1 is SEHNR and CDR2 is FQNEAQ (reference sequence). The CDR3 sequence is 18 residues long. Looking up the rest from reference TRBV7-9 and TRBJ1-3 gives the full variable domain: DTGVSQNPRHKITKRGQNVTFRCDPISEHNRLYWYRQTLGQGPEFLTYFQNEAQLEKSRLLSDRFSAERPKGSFSTLEIQRTEQGDSAMYLCASSFGTGGRYSGNTIYFGEGSWLTVV.

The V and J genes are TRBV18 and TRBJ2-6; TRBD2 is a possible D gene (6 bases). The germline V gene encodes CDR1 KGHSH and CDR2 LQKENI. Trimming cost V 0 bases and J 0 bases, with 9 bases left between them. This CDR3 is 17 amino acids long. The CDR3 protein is CASSPPEGFSGANVLTF. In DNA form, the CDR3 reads TGTGCCAGCTCACCACCGGAGGGCTTCTCTGGGGCCAACGTCCTGACTTTC.